Sequencing of this TCR beta chain was carried out in a study of T cells in Graves' hyperthyroidism and ophthalmopathy. CDR3 length equals 14 residues. Trimming took off 3 bases at V and 4 bases at J, with 12 bases between the two ends. Looked up from germline, CDR1 is MNHEY and CDR2 is SMNVEV (reference sequence). Researchers amplified the TCR beta CDR3 regions from RNA transcripts. Primed by the HTBI set, a first-round RT-PCR was run on the TCR CDR3. TCRdb reprocessed the multiplex PCR reads via MiXCR and lists one record per CDR3 protein. Of hundreds of thousands of distinct CDR3 sequences in the sample, over 15% were seen once. This clonotype has at least ten counts.

Sequenced material: blood. The receptor was isolated from a woman between 18 and 29 years old with Graves' ophthalmopathy. V gene TRBV27 combines with J gene TRBJ1-2, with a tentative D call TRBD1 (6 bases). This CDR3 is CASSFGGLPYGYTF. DNA for the CDR3: TGTGCCAGCAGTTTTGGGGGGCTCCCCTATGGCTACACCTTC.